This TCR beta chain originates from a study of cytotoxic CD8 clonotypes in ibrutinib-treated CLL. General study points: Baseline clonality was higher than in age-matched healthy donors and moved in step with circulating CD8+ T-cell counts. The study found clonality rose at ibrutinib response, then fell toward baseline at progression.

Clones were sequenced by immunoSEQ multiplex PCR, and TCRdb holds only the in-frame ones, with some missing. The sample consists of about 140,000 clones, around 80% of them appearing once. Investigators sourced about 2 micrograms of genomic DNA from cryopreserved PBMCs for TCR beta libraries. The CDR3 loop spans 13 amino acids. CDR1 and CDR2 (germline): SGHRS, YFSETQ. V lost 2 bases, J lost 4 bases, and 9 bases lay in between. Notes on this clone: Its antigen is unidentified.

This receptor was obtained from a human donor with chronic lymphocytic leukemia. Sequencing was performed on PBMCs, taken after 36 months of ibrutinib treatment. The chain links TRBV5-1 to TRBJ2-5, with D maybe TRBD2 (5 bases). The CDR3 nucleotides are TGCGCCAGCAGCTTCGGGGTAGGAGAGACCCAGTACTTC. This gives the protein CASSFGVGETQYF.